Each of the 19 T cell receptor beta chains below was sequenced from the same sample in a study of blood T cell repertoires in COVID-19. Sequenced by immunoSEQ multiplex PCR; TCRdb stores in-frame clones only, minus some. The data show some 350,000 clones, about 86% seen once. Sequencing was performed on peripheral blood. The receptors shown here come from a man aged 25 to 40 with active or convalescent COVID-19.

V and J are TRBV4-3 and TRBJ2-7, with TRBD2 identical over 9 bases. The CDR3 extends over 15 amino acids. CDR1 is LGHNA and CDR2 is YSLEER in the germline V gene. Trimming took 1 base from V and 2 from J; bases not matched to a gene: 3. DNA for the CDR3: TGCGCCAGCAGCCAAGTTGCTAGCGGGGCCTACGAGCAGTACTTC. Amino acids: CASSQVASGAYEQYF.

This clone was observed once. At one end, the junction sequence differs from germline, possibly due to a read error. This rearrangement joins TRBV11-3 to TRBJ1-2, with D tentatively TRBD1 (5 bases). The length of the CDR3 is 17 residues. From germline, CDR1 is SGHNT and CDR2 YENEEA. The CDR3 DNA follows: TGTGCCAGCAGCTTCGGCAGGACGGCCGGGACTAAATATGGCTACACCTTC. Its protein product is CASSFGRTAGTKYGYTF.

The rearrangement uses TRBV25-1 and TRBJ2-1; TRBD2 aligns across 11 bases. V was pared by 4 bases and J by 0 bases, with 2 bases of the junction left unmatched. Germline V gene lookup returns CDR1 MGHDK and CDR2 SYGVNS. CDR3 size: 16 residues. CDR3 sequence (DNA): TGTGCCAGCAGTGGTAGCGGGGGGGCCTCCTACAATGAGCAGTTCTTC. It encodes CASSGSGGASYNEQFF.

The chain uses TRBV28 and TRBJ2-7; 10 bases line up with TRBD1. V shed 2 bases and J 5 bases; nucleotides not matched to a gene: 3. This CDR3 comprises 14 residues. CDR1 MDHEN and CDR2 SYDVKM come from the germline V gene. CDR3 DNA sequence: TGTGCCAGCAGTTTACCGGGACAGGGGAACGAGCAGTACTTC. Encoded protein: CASSLPGQGNEQYF. The full variable domain, in which reference TRBV28 and TRBJ2-7 provide the parts outside the CDR3, is DVKVTQSSRYLVKRTGEKVFLECVQDMDHENMFWYRQDPGLGLRLIYFSYDVKMKEKGDIPEGYSVSREKKERFSLILESASTNQTSMYLCASSLPGQGNEQYFGPGTRLTVT.

The chain links TRBV11-3 to TRBJ1-1; D unclear. The length of the CDR3 is 14 residues. Looked up from germline, CDR1 is SGHNT and CDR2 is YENEEA. The V end was cut by 2 bases, the J end by 1 base, with 8 bases between. The CDR3: CASSLNAGNTEAFF. The CDR3 nucleotides are TGTGCCAGCAGCTTAAACGCAGGGAACACTGAAGCTTTCTTT.

This chain uses TRBV4-2 with TRBJ2-1, with 13 bases fitting TRBD2. Germline values: CDR1 LGHNA, CDR2 YNFKEQ. Germline trimming cut 4 bases from V and 7 bases from J; bases unmatched to any gene: 4. The CDR3 spans 15 residues. The CDR3 region has the DNA TGTGCCAGCAGCCCCCAACTAGCGGGAGGGAATGAGCAGTTCTTC. Protein: CASSPQLAGGNEQFF.

The V gene is TRBV7-6, the J gene TRBJ1-4; TRBD1 agrees at 8 bases. This CDR3 region has 15 residues. With 0 bases clipped from V and 7 bases from J, the junction kept 4 bases outside the gene matches. Germline CDR1 is SGHVS and CDR2 is FNYEAQ. As DNA, the CDR3 is TGTGCCAGCAGCTTAGCGGGTCAGGGGGCTGAAAAACTGTTTTTT. Encoded protein: CASSLAGQGAEKLFF.

This chain links TRBV29-1 with TRBJ1-5; D possibly corresponds to TRBD1 (6 bases). The CDR3 runs to 13 residues. The germline gives CDR1 SQVTM, CDR2 ANQGSEA. V lost 4 bases to trimming and J lost 5 bases, with 12 bases between them. The CDR3 nucleotides are TGCAGCGTTGTCGGGGGGGCTGATCAGCCCCAGCATTTT. Protein: CSVVGGADQPQHF.

The chain uses TRBV29-1 and TRBJ2-3; D unclear. This CDR3 region has 15 residues. Looked up from germline, CDR1 is SQVTM and CDR2 is ANQGSEA. Trimming removed 2 bases at V and 5 bases at J, with 17 bases between. The CDR3 nucleotides read TGCAGCGTTGAAATTCAGAGGATAATCGAAGATACGCAGTATTTT. Encoded protein: CSVEIQRIIEDTQYF.

The rearrangement uses TRBV5-1 and TRBJ1-2; D is perhaps TRBD1 (6 bases). Between the trimmed V and J ends, which lost 0 bases and 1 base, there was a span of 7 bases. Germline CDR1 is SGHRS and CDR2 is YFSETQ. The CDR3 is made up of 14 amino acids. Written as DNA, the CDR3 is TGCGCCAGCAGCTTGGGGACAGTTAACTATGGCTACACCTTC. Translated, it gives CASSLGTVNYGYTF.

This rearrangement joins TRBV11-3 to TRBJ2-1, with D perhaps TRBD2 (6 bases). The germline V and J ends were trimmed by 5 bases and 7 bases, with 15 bases remaining between them. The CDR3 contains 14 residues. In germline, CDR1 is SGHNT, CDR2 YENEEA. The CDR3 loop is CASSPRAGWNEQFF. The CDR3 DNA reads TGTGCCAGCAGCCCCAGGGCGGGGTGGAATGAGCAGTTCTTC.

The rearrangement uses TRBV6-6 and TRBJ2-5, with 7 bases that match TRBD2. This CDR3 is built from 16 residues. Trimming cost V 2 bases and J 5 bases; bases outside gene matches: 11. Germline CDR1 MNHNY, CDR2 SVGAGI (reference sequence). This CDR3 is CASSYGGGTMVETQYF. For the CDR3, the DNA is TGTGCCAGCAGTTACGGCGGAGGGACTATGGTTGAGACCCAGTACTTC.

The V and J genes are TRBV5-4 and TRBJ2-1, with a possible D match to TRBD2 (5 bases). V was shortened by 4 bases and J by 4 bases, with 18 bases between the two germline ends. The CDR3 is 16 residues long. Germline V gene sequence: CDR1 SGHNT, CDR2 YYREEE (reference sequence). CDR3 nucleotides: TGTGCCAGCAGCCCCAGTATAGCGAGAATTTACAATGAGCAGTTCTTC. This gives the protein CASSPSIARIYNEQFF.

This chain uses TRBV27 with TRBJ1-2, with D maybe TRBD1 (6 bases). The V end was cut by 3 bases, the J end by 5 bases, with 16 bases between. The CDR3 sequence is 15 residues long. Germline V gene sequence: CDR1 MNHEY, CDR2 SMNVEV (reference sequence). CDR3 region: CASSFSGQSFYGYTF. CDR3 nucleotides: TGTGCCAGCAGTTTCTCTGGACAGTCCTTTTATGGCTACACCTTC.

The chain has TRBV9 and TRBJ2-7; 7 nucleotides match TRBD2. V shed 3 bases, J shed 2 bases, and the junction held 5 bases outside the gene matches. This CDR3 has 14 amino acids. The V gene's germline CDR1 is SGDLS and CDR2 YYNGEE. In DNA form, the CDR3 reads TGTGCCAGCAGCGAAGGACTAGTTGCCTACGAGCAGTACTTC. Translated: CASSEGLVAYEQYF.

The genes are TRBV9 and TRBJ1-6, with 9 positions matching TRBD1. The V gene end was trimmed by 3 bases and the J gene end by 7 bases; junction bases not matched to a gene: 2. This CDR3 has 14 residues. The germline V gene encodes CDR1 SGDLS and CDR2 YYNGEE. CDR3 DNA sequence: TGTGCCAGCAGCGCGACAGGGGGAAATTCACCCCTCCACTTT. Protein: CASSATGGNSPLHF. Using reference TRBV9 and TRBJ1-6 for the parts outside the CDR3, the full variable domain is DSGVTQTPKHLITATGQRVTLRCSPRSGDLSVYWYQQSLDQGLQFLIQYYNGEERAKGNILERFSAQQFPDLHSELNLSSLELGDSALYFCASSATGGNSPLHFGNGTRLTVT.

J is TRBJ2-5 and V is TRBV9; a weak D match, TRBD1 (5 bases). Per germline, CDR1 SGDLS and CDR2 YYNGEE. CDR3 size: 14 residues. V was cut by 0 bases and J by 1 base, with 7 bases left in between. CDR3: CASSVGQIQETQYF. For the CDR3, the DNA is TGTGCCAGCAGCGTAGGACAGATCCAAGAGACCCAGTACTTC.

This clone has only one observation. The CDR3 region is CASSPMTSGYNEQFF. DNA of the CDR3: TGCGCCAGCAGCCCCATGACTAGCGGGTACAATGAGCAGTTCTTC. This chain links TRBV5-1 with TRBJ2-1; TRBD2 matches 10 bases. V lost 4 bases, J lost 4 bases, and 5 bases stayed unmatched. This CDR3 has 15 amino acids. Germline lookup yields CDR1 SGHRS and CDR2 YFSETQ.

The rearrangement uses TRBV6-5 and TRBJ2-7; 10 bases map to TRBD1. Germline trimming cut 0 bases from V and 6 bases from J; bases unmatched to any gene: 2. Germline assignment: CDR1 MNHEY and CDR2 SVGAGI. This CDR3 spans 14 amino acids. This CDR3 is CASSYSGTGAEQYF. The CDR3 DNA reads as TGTGCCAGCAGTTACTCAGGGACAGGGGCCGAGCAGTACTTC.